This section outlines one T cell receptor beta chain sequence together with its context. This clonotype was seen only a few times. What this receptor recognizes is not known. No quality values exist for individual bases; no much larger clone is one base distant. Libraries were made using PCR. Reads for this sample came from an Illumina HiSeq 2500. Molecular barcoding was employed in the preparation of TCR libraries, with unique molecular identifiers being used to normalize TCRbeta repertoire quantification. Using fastp trimming at Q25 and MiXCR clonotype assembly, TCRdb reanalyzed the public sequencing data and kept in-frame beta chains. Here each entry gathers all rows of one CDR3 protein and keeps the most common genes and DNA. This sample lists approximately 420,000 distinct CDR3 sequences; about a tenth were detected once. The ten largest clones capture 4.5% to 7% of the sample. The data were taken from a study of T-cell reconstitution after alpha-beta-depleted transplantation in children (dated by TCRdb to 2016 to 2017). Context from the whole study: Using TCR repertoire profiling, the study quantitatively followed how T-cell immune reconstitution unfolded in children after TCRalphabeta/CD19-depleted allogeneic hematopoietic cell transplantation.

V is clipped by 4 bases and J by 1 base, and the sequence between their germline boundaries is 11 bases long. The CDR3 numbers 14 residues from cysteine through phenylalanine. Solely the CDR3 DNA is kept, with 42 bases framed from the first base. According to the germline V gene (reference sequence), CDR1 reads SGHKS and CDR2 reads YYEKEE. The starting material was PBMCs from the stem cell graft donor, obtained from the stem cell graft. The chain uses TRBV5-5 and TRBJ1-1, with the identity of the D gene unclear. The clonotype originates from a human donor who donated a stem cell graft to a child with acute myeloid leukemia. The CDR3 region reads CASSTDVTNTEAFF. In nucleotides, the sequence is TGTGCCAGCAGCACCGACGTGACGAACACTGAAGCTTTCTTT.